This TCR beta chain was sequenced in a study of regulatory T cells in long-lasting Graves disease. Ten or more counts support this clonotype. The CDR3 totals 16 residues. Trimming at V came to 5 bases and at J to 4 bases, leaving 10 bases not matched to a gene. The germline CDR1 and CDR2 sequences are DFQATT and SNEGSKA (reference sequence). Time point reported: newly diagnosed GD, antithyroid drugs for less than 3 months. The authors made the TCR library using RNA they extracted from PBMCs. TCR beta libraries were built with iRepertoire HTBI primers and Arm-PCR of CDR3 regions. Each CDR3 protein is one row after TCRdb ran MiXCR on the multiplex PCR reads. The sample has 350,000 to 550,000 distinct CDR3 sequences; more than 12% are singletons. These data were likewise used in another study, on T cells in Graves' hyperthyroidism and ophthalmopathy.

This clonotype originated in a woman aged 30 to 39 with Graves disease. The J gene is TRBJ2-3, the V gene TRBV20-1, with 12 bases that match TRBD2. The material was peripheral blood mononuclear cells (PBMCs), obtained at new diagnosis, from a patient treated with antithyroid drugs. The CDR3: CSAPRTSGRISDTQYF. In nucleotides, the CDR3 is TGCAGTGCTCCAAGAACTAGCGGGAGGATCTCAGATACGCAGTATTTT.